Listed below are T cell receptor beta chains from one sample, sequenced in a study of T-cell memory formation after mild COVID-19. Using its own MiXCR run on the 5' RACE reads, TCRdb lists one record per CDR3 protein. This repertoire shows fewer than 350,000 distinct CDR3 sequences, less than 20% found once; its top ten account for 20% to 25%. Sequencing used PBMCs or a T cell subset sorted from them (not recorded which). These TCRs come from a man aged 18-30 years who had mild COVID-19 (a few samples of this study predate the infection). Cell type and time point are not known. The CDR3 runs from the conserved cysteine through the conserved F or W. The D gene is left open where the match is weak.

v_call	d_call	j_call	cdr3_aa
TRBV10-3	TRBD2	TRBJ2-3	CAISDGTSGTDTQYF
TRBV6-2/TRBV6-3	NA	TRBJ2-2	CASSYFSGFTAGELFF
TRBV28	NA	TRBJ2-3	CASSLPGAADTQYF
TRBV6-2/TRBV6-3	NA	TRBJ2-7	CAATRGGLYEQYF
TRBV4-3	TRBD1	TRBJ2-3	CASSPQGPADTQYF
TRBV13	NA	TRBJ2-6	CASSAPWGDGANVLTF
TRBV20-1	NA	TRBJ2-3	CSAPRFLSTDTQYF
TRBV4-2	TRBD2	TRBJ2-7	CASSQGASGGYYEQYF
TRBV7-2	TRBD2	TRBJ2-1	CASGLAGGANEQFF
TRBV4-1	NA	TRBJ1-5	CASSHHLGPPGNQPQHF
TRBV24-1	NA	TRBJ2-2	CATSDRGTGELFF
TRBV10-3	TRBD2	TRBJ2-3	CASSSGGPGDTQYF
TRBV3-1	TRBD2	TRBJ2-5	CASTRSSGGKTQYF
TRBV10-3	NA	TRBJ2-1	CAISGQSLSSYNEQFF
TRBV29-1	TRBD2	TRBJ2-3	CSVSVGGLAGATDTQYF
TRBV4-1	NA	TRBJ2-2	CASSLQGGNTGELFF
TRBV12-3/TRBV12-4	TRBD1	TRBJ1-1	CASSSTGVYGTEAFF
TRBV7-9	TRBD2	TRBJ2-7	CASSSAGGQAYEQYF
TRBV7-3	TRBD1	TRBJ2-3	CASSSWTGLGTDTQYF
TRBV7-2	NA	TRBJ2-1	CAGGGLGHEQFF
TRBV6-2/TRBV6-3	TRBD1	TRBJ1-2	CASSYGTEGDYGYTF
TRBV21-1	NA	TRBJ1-5	CASSKVAGSNQPQHF
TRBV4-3	NA	TRBJ2-4	CASSQAPGYVKNIQYF
TRBV18	TRBD2	TRBJ2-3	CASSPRASGGSSTDTQYF
TRBV7-7	TRBD2	TRBJ2-2	CASSLSGGPGELFF
TRBV4-3	TRBD2	TRBJ2-1	CASSQDHGMGGFVDEQFF
TRBV5-1	NA	TRBJ2-2	CASSLISLGPGELFF
TRBV20-1	TRBD1	TRBJ1-5	CSARQGAYQPQHF
TRBV20-1	NA	TRBJ1-1	CSARAPRGRGNTEAFF
TRBV15	TRBD1	TRBJ1-5	CATKRDRGNQPQHF
TRBV7-2	NA	TRBJ2-1	CASSLAFGTEQFF
TRBV25-1	TRBD1	TRBJ2-2	CAGDRGTGELFF
TRBV6-2/TRBV6-3	NA	TRBJ2-1	CASRRTASEQFF
TRBV12-5	NA	TRBJ1-1	CASGRDPENTEAFF
TRBV5-1	TRBD2	TRBJ2-1	CASSSSGSGNEQFF
TRBV4-1	TRBD2	TRBJ2-5	CASSQGMSGVGRETQYF
TRBV6-2/TRBV6-3	TRBD1	TRBJ2-1	CASSYLRQGASYNEQFF
TRBV5-1	NA	TRBJ1-5	CASRGGDNQPQHF
TRBV4-2	NA	TRBJ2-5	CASSQEDPGADEETQYF
TRBV4-1	TRBD1	TRBJ1-2	CASSQEPHRTGFYGYTF
TRBV9	TRBD1	TRBJ2-3	CASKQGATSTDTQYF
TRBV9	NA	TRBJ2-3	CASSVTRATDTQYF
TRBV9	NA	TRBJ2-3	CASSVSWGNTDTQYF
TRBV7-2	TRBD2	TRBJ2-2	CASSFSGDTGELFF
TRBV7-9	TRBD1	TRBJ1-2	CASSFRGRGPGYTF
TRBV15	NA	TRBJ2-7	CATSRDSRQDNEQYF
TRBV28	TRBD2	TRBJ2-3	CASSFWGAGGTQYF
TRBV6-5	TRBD1	TRBJ1-1	CASSYGPQGGRAFF
TRBV4-1	NA	TRBJ1-1	CASSQITEAFF
TRBV4-1	NA	TRBJ1-1	CASSQESREAFF
TRBV7-9	NA	TRBJ1-1	CASNLQNTEAFF
TRBV10-3	NA	TRBJ1-5	CAISDDGTQPQHF
TRBV5-6	NA	TRBJ2-5	CASSFEWGTQETQYF
TRBV5-1	NA	TRBJ2-1	CASRLAIDEQFF
TRBV5-1	NA	TRBJ2-1	CASSPKPGYNEQFF
TRBV20-1	NA	TRBJ1-1	CSALSYSLSTEAFF
TRBV4-3	TRBD2	TRBJ2-1	CASSFGLAAYNEQFF
TRBV12-3/TRBV12-4	TRBD2	TRBJ2-3	CASRTPGGLVDTQYF